The clone carrying this TCR beta chain was seen many times. What it binds is not known. RNA transcripts served as template for amplifying TCR beta CDR3 sequences. The authors performed first-round RT-PCR with HTBI primers and then a second-round multiplex PCR. TCRdb re-called the multiplex PCR reads with MiXCR, one entry per CDR3 protein. The sample lists about 660,000 distinct CDR3 sequences; just over 40% were seen once. Additional autoimmune diseases, uncontrolled infections, pregnancy or lactation disqualified patients. Diagnoses were established from clinical symptoms, serum thyroxine, TRAb, thyroid ultrasound and orbital computed tomography. PBMCs originated in approximately 9.2 ml of fresh peripheral blood. The source of the sample is a study of Graves' ophthalmopathy and Graves' hyperthyroidism. The study, taken as a whole, reports: Blood contained most expanded thyroid clonotypes exceeding 0.001 frequency.

V lost 5 bases to trimming and J lost 7 bases, with 17 bases between them. This CDR3 contains 14 residues. Germline V gives CDR1 SGHAT, CDR2 FQNNGV. This chain uses TRBV11-2 with TRBJ1-2; no firm D call. This sequence originates from an adult man with Graves' ophthalmopathy. The specimen was peripheral blood. The CDR3 here is CASSPTTDDLGYTF. CDR3 bases: TGTGCCAGCAGCCCTACGACGGACGATCTTGGCTACACCTTC. The entire variable domain, with the rest obtained from reference TRBV11-2 and TRBJ1-2, is as follows: EAGVAQSPRYKIIEKRQSVAFWCNPISGHATLYWYQQILGQGPKLLIQFQNNGVVDDSQLPKDRFSAERLKGVDSTLKIQPAKLEDSAVYLCASSPTTDDLGYTFGSGTRLTVV.